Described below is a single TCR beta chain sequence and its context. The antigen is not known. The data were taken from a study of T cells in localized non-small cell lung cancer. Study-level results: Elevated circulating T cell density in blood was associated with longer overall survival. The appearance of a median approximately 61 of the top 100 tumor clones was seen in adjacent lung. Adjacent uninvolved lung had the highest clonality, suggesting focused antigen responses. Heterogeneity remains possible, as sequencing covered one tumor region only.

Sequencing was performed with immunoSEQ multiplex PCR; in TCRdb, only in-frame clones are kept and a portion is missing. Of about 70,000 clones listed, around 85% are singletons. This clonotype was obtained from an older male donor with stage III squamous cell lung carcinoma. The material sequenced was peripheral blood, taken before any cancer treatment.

The CDR3 region is CASSQSGTGDDTQYF. In DNA form, the CDR3 reads TGCGCCAGCAGCCAATCCGGGACAGGGGACGATACGCAGTATTTT. The J gene is TRBJ2-3, the V gene TRBV4-3; 10 bases are shared with TRBD1. V was pared by 2 bases and J by 6 bases, with 5 bases of the junction left unmatched. The CDR3 contains 15 residues. Germline lookup yields CDR1 LGHNA and CDR2 YSLEER.